These T cell receptor beta chains were read from a single sample in a study of CD8 T cells in Susac syndrome. TCRdb passed the immunoSEQ multiplex PCR reads through MiXCR, listing each CDR3 protein once. The sample contains some 190,000 distinct CDR3 sequences, about 95% of which appear only once. The sequencing sample was made of CD4+ T cells from PBMCs. Receptors originate from a human donor with Susac syndrome. Both conserved end residues are part of each CDR3. A D gene is named only where the DNA matches it firmly. The listing skips clone size in some rows; elsewhere it reads once, few, many or a size class.

CASSLRGGTGYEQYF TGCGCCAGCAGCTTAAGAGGGGGCACGGGCTACGAGCAGTACTTC 15 TRBJ2-7 TRBV5-1 NA TRBD1
CASSPGRDGEQFF TGTGCCAGCAGCCCGGGCAGGGACGGTGAGCAGTTCTTC 13 TRBJ2-1 TRBV9 NA NA
CAWSSGLGSSYEQYF TGTGCCTGGAGTTCGGGACTGGGGAGCTCCTACGAGCAGTACTTC 15 TRBJ2-7 TRBV30 NA NA
CASSEAGEVNEQFF TGTGCCAGCAGCGAGGCAGGGGAGGTCAATGAGCAGTTCTTC 14 TRBJ2-1 TRBV9 NA NA
CSVARQGDEQYF TGCAGCGTCGCCCGACAGGGGGACGAGCAGTACTTC 12 TRBJ2-7 TRBV29-1 NA TRBD1
CASSRLPDSDASTDTQYF TGCGCCAGCAGCCGACTTCCGGACAGTGACGCTAGCACAGATACGCAGTATTTT 18 TRBJ2-3 TRBV4-1 NA NA
CSAPVGGQPQHF TGCAGTGCACCGGTAGGGGGCCAGCCCCAGCATTTT 12 TRBJ1-5 TRBV20-1 once TRBD1
CASTLGGYNQPQHF TGTGCCAGCACCCTGGGGGGGTACAATCAGCCCCAGCATTTT 14 TRBJ1-5 TRBV12-3/TRBV12-4 NA NA
CATRSSYNSPLHF TGTGCCACCCGGAGCTCCTATAATTCACCCCTCCACTTT 13 TRBJ1-6 TRBV2 NA NA
CASSLAQGDYGYTF TGTGCCAGCAGCTTAGCACAGGGAGACTATGGCTACACCTTC 14 TRBJ1-2 TRBV7-8 NA NA
CASREQGLYGYTF TGTGCCAGCAGAGAACAGGGGCTCTATGGCTACACCTTC 13 TRBJ1-2 TRBV6-1 NA TRBD1
CASSTGGDTQYF TGTGCCAGCAGCACAGGGGGAGATACGCAGTATTTT 12 TRBJ2-3 TRBV7-8 NA TRBD1
CASRQGQGRLGYTF TGTGCCAGCAGGCAGGGACAGGGGCGATTGGGCTACACCTTC 14 TRBJ1-2 TRBV12-3/TRBV12-4 NA TRBD1
CAWSRTSGGEETQYF TGTGCCTGGAGTCGGACTAGCGGGGGGGAAGAGACCCAGTACTTC 15 TRBJ2-5 TRBV30 NA TRBD2
CSAQTGGDNLEQYF TGCAGTGCCCAAACAGGGGGCGATAATCTCGAGCAGTACTTC 14 TRBJ2-7 TRBV20-1 NA TRBD1
CASTDPGQNYEQYF TGTGCCAGCACCGACCCCGGACAGAATTACGAGCAGTACTTC 14 TRBJ2-7 TRBV28 NA NA
CASSSTASGANVLTF TGTGCCAGCAGCTCGACGGCCTCTGGGGCCAACGTCCTGACTTTC 15 TRBJ2-6 TRBV7-3 few NA